The 21 T cell receptor beta chains presented below share a single source sample, sequenced in a study of OX40 agonist ivuxolimab in advanced cancers. Profiled with immunoSEQ multiplex PCR; TCRdb holds only in-frame clones, not every one. This sample has some 74,000 clones, with about nine tenths found just once. The specimen was CD4+ or CD8+ T cells sorted from blood, collected in a trial of the OX40 agonist ivuxolimab. The origin of the receptors is an adult with an advanced solid tumor such as melanoma, head and neck, liver or kidney cancer.

This chain uses TRBV5-1 with TRBJ1-2, with 9 nucleotides matching TRBD1. CDR3 size: 14 residues. The J segment lost 0 bases and the V segment lost 5 bases, leaving 2 bases of the junction unmatched. The germline gives CDR1 SGHRS, CDR2 YFSETQ. DNA for the CDR3: TGCGCCAGCAGGGGGACAGGGTCTAACTATGGCTACACCTTC. This translates into CASRGTGSNYGYTF.

The rearrangement uses TRBV10-3 and TRBJ1-1; D uncertain. V shed 4 bases and J shed 0 bases, with 9 bases lying between them. The CDR3 covers 14 residues. Germline CDR1 reads ENHRY; CDR2 reads SYGVKD. CDR3 loop: CAISATVLNTEAFF. CDR3 DNA: TGTGCCATCAGTGCGACGGTGTTGAACACTGAAGCTTTCTTT.

This rearrangement joins TRBV6-5 to TRBJ2-1; D is ambiguous. Germline CDR1 is MNHEY and CDR2 is SVGAGI. V was shortened by 2 bases and J by 10 bases, with 6 bases between the two germline ends. This CDR3 is built from 11 residues. CDR3 nucleotides: TGTGCCAGCAGTTACGGTATAGAGCAGTTCTTC. Encoded protein: CASSYGIEQFF.

This rearrangement joins TRBV30 to TRBJ2-1; no reliable D call. Trimming took 3 bases from V and 5 from J, leaving 8 bases between them. Germline V gene data show CDR1 as GTSNPN and CDR2 as SVGIG (reference sequence). The CDR3 is 12 residues long. The CDR3 sequence: CAWSDLHNEQFF. The CDR3 bases are TGTGCCTGGAGCGACTTACACAATGAGCAGTTCTTC.

The gene calls are TRBV18 and TRBJ1-1; no firm D call. Germline V gives CDR1 KGHSH, CDR2 LQKENI. There are 13 residues in the CDR3. Between the trimmed V and J ends, which lost 5 bases and 0 bases, there was a span of 7 bases. CDR3 loop: CASSDQLNTEAFF. The CDR3 nucleotides read TGTGCCAGCTCAGATCAACTGAACACTGAAGCTTTCTTT.

The rearrangement links TRBV4-1 to TRBJ1-2; D is unclear. CDR1 and CDR2 from the germline V gene are MGHRA and YSYEKL. V was shortened by 2 bases and J by 2 bases, with 6 bases between the two germline ends. The CDR3 contains 13 residues. The CDR3 region has the DNA TGCGCCAGCAGCCAAACACTAAACTATGGCTACACCTTC. Amino acid sequence: CASSQTLNYGYTF.

A word on this clone: A read error may produce the germline difference seen at one junction end. The chain couples TRBV6-5 to TRBJ1-2, with unresolved D. The CDR3 length is 15 residues. Per germline, CDR1 MNHEY and CDR2 SVGAGI. The CDR3 is CASSYSAALNYGHTF. The CDR3 bases are TGTGCCAGCAGTTACTCGGCCGCATTAAACTATGGCCACACCTTC.

This chain connects TRBV5-4 to TRBJ1-1; TRBD1 matches 9 bases. Unmatched junction bases numbered 4, after V lost 4 bases and J lost 0 bases. The CDR3 extends over 15 amino acids. CDR1 and CDR2 (germline): SGHNT, YYREEE (reference sequence). This CDR3 reads CASSQRQGVNTEAFF. As DNA, the CDR3 is TGTGCCAGCAGCCAAAGACAGGGGGTGAACACTGAAGCTTTCTTT.

The chain links TRBV7-9 to TRBJ2-1, with D hard to call. This CDR3 is built from 12 residues. V was trimmed by 1 base and J by 10 bases, leaving 8 bases between them. Per germline, CDR1 SEHNR and CDR2 FQNEAQ (reference sequence). The CDR3 protein is CASSLGDEEQFF. The CDR3 nucleotides read TGTGCCAGCAGCTTAGGGGATGAGGAGCAGTTCTTC.

The J gene is TRBJ1-4, the V gene TRBV9; maybe TRBD1 (5 bases). CDR3 length equals 15 residues. The germline V gene encodes CDR1 SGDLS and CDR2 YYNGEE. Trimming took 4 bases from V and 8 from J, leaving 18 bases between them. The CDR3 nucleotides are TGTGCCAGCAGCCCCCGATGGCAGGGAGGGGAAAAACTGTTTTTT. This translates into CASSPRWQGGEKLFF.

The chain employs TRBV27 and TRBJ2-5, with TRBD2 matching over 10 bases. This CDR3 has 17 amino acids. Losses at the gene ends were 7 bases for V and 4 bases for J; bases not matched to a gene: 15. Germline V gene sequence: CDR1 MNHEY, CDR2 SMNVEV (reference sequence). The CDR3: CASTDLGSGRKLETQYF. The CDR3 bases are TGTGCCAGCACCGATCTAGGTAGCGGGAGGAAGTTAGAGACCCAGTACTTC.

J is TRBJ1-1 and V is TRBV11-2; D remains ambiguous. V lost 0 bases and J lost 1, with 6 bases in between. The CDR3 covers 14 residues. Germline CDR1 is SGHAT and CDR2 is FQNNGV. CDR3 residues: CASSLELGNTEAFF. DNA for the CDR3: TGTGCCAGCAGCTTAGAATTGGGGAACACTGAAGCTTTCTTT.

The V and J genes are TRBV9 and TRBJ1-1, with a tentative D call TRBD1 (5 bases). The V and J ends lost 4 bases and 2 bases respectively, with 15 bases between them. This CDR3 contains 15 residues. Germline V gene lookup returns CDR1 SGDLS and CDR2 YYNGEE. The CDR3 loop reads CASSRRSQDNTEAFF. The CDR3 region has the DNA TGTGCCAGCAGCCGAAGGTCACAGGATAACACTGAAGCTTTCTTT.

The V and J genes are TRBV18 and TRBJ2-5; D is ambiguous. The CDR3 sequence is 15 residues long. The V and J ends lost 4 bases and 2 bases respectively, with 14 bases between them. Germline V gene data show CDR1 as KGHSH and CDR2 as LQKENI. CDR3 sequence reads: CASSRKQRFQETQYF. The CDR3 bases are TGTGCCAGCTCACGAAAACAGCGTTTTCAAGAGACCCAGTACTTC.

The chain has TRBV5-4 and TRBJ1-2, with 7 bases lining up with TRBD1. Germline V lookup: CDR1 SGHNT, CDR2 YYREEE (reference sequence). After removal of 3 bases from V and 4 bases from J, the junction contained 6 bases not matched to a gene. This CDR3 region has 14 residues. CDR3 bases: TGTGCCAGCAGCTCCCAGGACAGGAGCTATGGCTACACCTTC. Its protein product is CASSSQDRSYGYTF.

The V and J genes are TRBV7-8 and TRBJ1-2, with a weak D call TRBD1 (6 bases). Trimming removed 2 bases at V and 0 bases at J, with 7 bases between. The germline V gene has CDR1 SGHVS and CDR2 FQNEAQ. The CDR3 length is 14 residues. CDR3 protein: CASSLQGTNYGYTF. CDR3 DNA: TGTGCCAGCAGCTTACAGGGGACTAACTATGGCTACACCTTC.

The chain carries TRBV2 and TRBJ1-1; possibly TRBD1 for D (5 bases). This CDR3 contains 11 residues. Germline V lookup: CDR1 SNHLY, CDR2 FYNNEI. The germline V and J ends were trimmed by 7 bases and 7 bases, with 10 bases remaining between them. DNA of the CDR3: TGTGCCAGCATCCCAGGGCATGAAGCTTTCTTT. It translates to CASIPGHEAFF.

The chain has TRBV18 and TRBJ1-1; D is unclear. The germline CDR1 and CDR2 sequences are KGHSH and LQKENI. The CDR3 covers 13 residues. V was clipped by 6 bases and J by 1 base, with 9 bases between them. The CDR3 region has the DNA TGTGCCAGCTCGGCCACACAGAACACTGAAGCTTTCTTT. This encodes CASSATQNTEAFF.

This chain connects TRBV19 to TRBJ2-2, with D possibly being TRBD1 (7 bases). Germline V CDR1 and CDR2: LNHDA, SQIVND (reference sequence). Trimming took 6 bases from V and 5 from J, leaving 13 bases between them. This CDR3 has 14 amino acids. The CDR3 region has the DNA TGTGCCAGTAGGAAACAGGGGAGGACCGGGGAGCTGTTTTTT. Its protein is CASRKQGRTGELFF.

V and J are TRBV27 and TRBJ2-1; 11 bases agree with TRBD1. The CDR3 covers 15 residues. V was clipped by 0 bases and J by 9 bases; unmatched bases: 4. Germline V lookup: CDR1 MNHEY, CDR2 SMNVEV (reference sequence). This CDR3 reads CASSLSDRGPGEQFF. The CDR3 region has the DNA TGTGCCAGCAGTTTATCGGACAGGGGGCCCGGTGAGCAGTTCTTC.

For this clone: One junction end does not reproduce the germline sequence, and a read error may be involved. V is TRBV7-7 and J is TRBJ2-7; D might be TRBD2 (5 bases). The germline gives CDR1 SSHAT, CDR2 FNYEAQ (reference sequence). This CDR3 comprises 16 residues. CDR3 residues: CASSLASTSTPYEQYF. The CDR3 DNA is TGTGCTAGCAGCTTAGCGTCTACATCCACCCCGTACGAGCAGTACTTC.